The 19 T cell receptor beta chains reported below all come from one sample, sequenced in a study of blood T cell repertoires in COVID-19. Data came from immunoSEQ multiplex PCR; TCRdb stores just in-frame clones and leaves some out. The sample carries roughly 230,000 clones, 83% recorded once. Sequences were obtained from peripheral blood. Every receptor here comes from a human donor in a cohort sampled during active COVID-19.

The gene calls are TRBV18 and TRBJ2-3; TRBD2 agrees at 7 bases. Germline values: CDR1 KGHSH, CDR2 LQKENI. J lost 6 bases, V lost 3 bases, and 6 bases had no gene match. The CDR3 is made up of 14 amino acids. CDR3 coding DNA: TGTGCCAGCTCACCGCCAGCGGGATTGGATACGCAGTATTTT. This sequence encodes CASSPPAGLDTQYF. The whole variable domain, filled in from reference TRBV18 and TRBJ2-3, reads NAGVMQNPRHLVRRRGQEARLRCSPMKGHSHVYWYRQLPEEGLKFMVYLQKENIIDESGMPKERFSAEFPKEGPSILRIQQVVRGDSAAYFCASSPPAGLDTQYFGPGTRLTVL.

The chain has TRBV5-6 and TRBJ1-5; 9 bases align to TRBD1. The CDR3 covers 15 residues. Germline CDR1 is SGHDT and CDR2 is YYEEEE. After removal of 4 bases from V and 4 bases from J, the junction contained 6 bases not matched to a gene. The DNA for the CDR3 is TGTGCCAGCAGCGCCTACAGGGGGCAAAATCAGCCCCAGCATTTT. Protein product: CASSAYRGQNQPQHF.

The chain combines TRBV6-5 with TRBJ2-2, with D possibly being TRBD1 (6 bases). Germline V gene lookup returns CDR1 MNHEY and CDR2 SVGAGI. The CDR3 contains 14 residues. Trimming took 5 bases from V and 3 from J, leaving 10 bases between them. CDR3 nucleotides: TGTGCCAGCAGTCCCTACAGGGACACCGGGGAGCTGTTTTTT. Its translation is CASSPYRDTGELFF.

The rearrangement links TRBV28 to TRBJ2-1; tentatively, D is TRBD2 (5 bases). Germline V gives CDR1 MDHEN, CDR2 SYDVKM. V dropped 10 bases and J dropped 7 bases, with 23 bases sitting between them. CDR3 length: 15 amino acids. The DNA of the CDR3 is TGTGCCACCACCGGACTTGTGCCCTTTCGGAATGAGCAGTTCTTC. Translation gives CATTGLVPFRNEQFF.

The chain carries TRBV7-2 and TRBJ1-5; 7 nucleotides match TRBD1. The CDR3 length is 17 residues. Germline lookup yields CDR1 SGHTA and CDR2 FQGNSA. The V gene end was trimmed by 3 bases and the J gene end by 6 bases; junction bases not matched to a gene: 14. CDR3 region: CASSLYPRGPRGQPQHF. CDR3 bases: TGTGCCAGCAGCTTGTATCCGAGGGGGCCGAGGGGTCAGCCCCAGCATTTT.

This clone was observed at least ten times. The gene calls are TRBV6-4 and TRBJ1-5; unclear D gene. Germline values: CDR1 MRHNA, CDR2 SNTAGT. This CDR3 has 13 residues. V was trimmed by 4 bases and J by 1 base, leaving 5 bases between them. CDR3 amino acids: CASSVRSNQPQHF. In DNA form, the CDR3 reads TGTGCCAGCAGTGTGCGCAGCAATCAGCCCCAGCATTTT.

CDR3 sequence reads: CASSYSSGSGNTIYF. For the CDR3, the DNA is TGTGCCAGCAGTTACTCTTCGGGGTCTGGAAACACCATATATTTT. This chain links TRBV6-5 with TRBJ1-3; no reliable D call. The V and J ends lost 0 bases and 1 base respectively, with 7 bases between them. Germline CDR1 MNHEY, CDR2 SVGAGI. The CDR3 totals 15 residues.

This clone appeared a few times. This chain links TRBV24-1 with TRBJ2-1, with D perhaps matching TRBD1 (5 bases). CDR1 KGHDR and CDR2 SFDVKD come from the germline V gene. Trimming removed 4 bases at V and 7 bases at J, with 13 bases between. This CDR3 contains 14 residues. CDR3 in amino acids: CATSDPSRANEQFF. The CDR3 DNA is TGTGCCACCAGTGACCCCTCCAGGGCTAATGAGCAGTTCTTC.

The chain employs TRBV11-2 and TRBJ2-3; 9 bases are shared with TRBD2. With V trimmed by 6 bases and J by 4 bases, 11 bases remained unmatched. The germline gives CDR1 SGHAT, CDR2 FQNNGV. This CDR3 is built from 16 residues. CDR3 protein: CASSRLTSGESDTQYF. As DNA, the CDR3 is TGTGCCAGCAGTCGCCTGACTAGCGGAGAATCAGATACGCAGTATTTT.

The chain links TRBV6-4 to TRBJ2-3, with TRBD2 matching over 9 bases. Germline CDR1 is MRHNA and CDR2 is SNTAGT. The length of the CDR3 is 14 residues. J gave up 2 bases and V 5 bases, and 2 bases lay outside the gene matches. The CDR3 is CASSRGGDTDTQYF. CDR3 sequence (DNA): TGTGCCAGCAGTCGCGGGGGGGACACAGATACGCAGTATTTT.

This chain connects TRBV11-2 to TRBJ1-4; perhaps TRBD1 as D (6 bases). Trimming pared 1 base from V and 10 bases from J, leaving 13 bases between. This CDR3 comprises 14 residues. Germline V lookup: CDR1 SGHAT, CDR2 FQNNGV. Here the CDR3 DNA reads TGTGCCAGCAGCTTAGTGCAGGGGAGGGGAAAACTGTTTTTT. Its translation is CASSLVQGRGKLFF. The full variable domain, with the rest looked up from reference TRBV11-2 and TRBJ1-4, is EAGVAQSPRYKIIEKRQSVAFWCNPISGHATLYWYQQILGQGPKLLIQFQNNGVVDDSQLPKDRFSAERLKGVDSTLKIQPAKLEDSAVYLCASSLVQGRGKLFFGSGTQLSVL.

The rearrangement links TRBV2 to TRBJ2-5, with 7 bases fitting TRBD2. This CDR3 region has 14 residues. Trimming at V came to 7 bases and at J to 4 bases, leaving 9 bases not matched to a gene. Germline-derived CDR1 and CDR2 are SNHLY and FYNNEI. For the CDR3, the DNA is TGTGCCAGCAATATAATGGGGGGGAGAGAGACCCAGTACTTC. It specifies CASNIMGGRETQYF.

The J gene is TRBJ2-3, the V gene TRBV6-4; TRBD2 matches at 8 bases. V lost 8 bases to trimming and J lost 4 bases; unmatched junction nucleotides: 5. The CDR3 consists of 13 residues. Looked up from germline, CDR1 is MRHNA and CDR2 is SNTAGT. The CDR3 loop reads CASLAGSADTQYF. CDR3 DNA sequence: TGTGCCAGCCTAGCGGGTAGCGCAGATACGCAGTATTTT.

This clone was seen only once. J is TRBJ2-4 and V is TRBV29-1; TRBD1 agrees at 7 bases. There are 14 residues in the CDR3. The germline V gene has CDR1 SQVTM and CDR2 ANQGSEA. V lost 6 bases to trimming and J lost 11 bases; unmatched junction nucleotides: 16. The CDR3 is CSVLGQMVGAVQYF. As DNA, the CDR3 is TGCAGCGTCCTGGGACAGATGGTAGGGGCAGTTCAGTACTTC.

This chain links TRBV29-1 with TRBJ2-3, with D unclear. Trimming stripped 6 bases from V and 5 bases from J, with 9 bases between. The CDR3 runs to 11 residues. Germline lookup yields CDR1 SQVTM and CDR2 ANQGSEA. As DNA, the CDR3 is TGCAGCGTCGATCTAGTAGATACGCAGTATTTT. It yields the protein CSVDLVDTQYF.

The chain uses TRBV28 and TRBJ1-5, with 9 bases identical to TRBD1. CDR1 MDHEN and CDR2 SYDVKM come from the germline V gene. This CDR3 comprises 15 residues. V was pared by 8 bases and J by 7 bases, with 12 bases of the junction left unmatched. In DNA form, the CDR3 reads TGTGCCAGCTTAAGTATACAGGGGGCATGGCAGCCCCAGCATTTT. This sequence encodes CASLSIQGAWQPQHF. The complete variable domain, with remaining parts taken from reference TRBV28 and TRBJ1-5, reads DVKVTQSSRYLVKRTGEKVFLECVQDMDHENMFWYRQDPGLGLRLIYFSYDVKMKEKGDIPEGYSVSREKKERFSLILESASTNQTSMYLCASLSIQGAWQPQHFGDGTRLSIL.

This sequence joins TRBV6-1 and TRBJ1-6; D is possibly TRBD1 (6 bases). The V end was cut by 3 bases, the J end by 8 bases, with 20 bases between. This CDR3 comprises 17 residues. Germline V lookup: CDR1 MNHNS, CDR2 SASEGT. The CDR3 sequence is CASSETVTGTRHSPLHF. The CDR3 DNA sequence: TGTGCCAGCAGTGAGACCGTCACCGGGACAAGACATTCACCCCTCCACTTT.

The V and J genes are TRBV29-1 and TRBJ2-7, with 8 bases lining up with TRBD1. The CDR3 is 13 residues long. J gave up 5 bases and V 6 bases, and 9 bases lay outside the gene matches. CDR1 is SQVTM, CDR2 ANQGSEA, per germline. CDR3 sequence reads: CSVSRRDRHEQYF. The CDR3 DNA is TGCAGCGTGTCTCGAAGGGACAGGCACGAGCAGTACTTC.

The rearrangement uses TRBV28 and TRBJ1-6, with 12 bases matching TRBD1. This CDR3 has 16 residues. V lost 3 bases and J lost 7; bases outside the gene matches: 4. CDR1 is MDHEN, CDR2 SYDVKM, per germline. The CDR3 spells CASSLGQGAGNSPLHF. The CDR3 DNA follows: TGTGCCAGCAGTTTGGGACAGGGGGCGGGGAATTCACCCCTCCACTTT. The full variable domain, in which reference TRBV28 and TRBJ1-6 provide the parts outside the CDR3, is DVKVTQSSRYLVKRTGEKVFLECVQDMDHENMFWYRQDPGLGLRLIYFSYDVKMKEKGDIPEGYSVSREKKERFSLILESASTNQTSMYLCASSLGQGAGNSPLHFGNGTRLTVT.